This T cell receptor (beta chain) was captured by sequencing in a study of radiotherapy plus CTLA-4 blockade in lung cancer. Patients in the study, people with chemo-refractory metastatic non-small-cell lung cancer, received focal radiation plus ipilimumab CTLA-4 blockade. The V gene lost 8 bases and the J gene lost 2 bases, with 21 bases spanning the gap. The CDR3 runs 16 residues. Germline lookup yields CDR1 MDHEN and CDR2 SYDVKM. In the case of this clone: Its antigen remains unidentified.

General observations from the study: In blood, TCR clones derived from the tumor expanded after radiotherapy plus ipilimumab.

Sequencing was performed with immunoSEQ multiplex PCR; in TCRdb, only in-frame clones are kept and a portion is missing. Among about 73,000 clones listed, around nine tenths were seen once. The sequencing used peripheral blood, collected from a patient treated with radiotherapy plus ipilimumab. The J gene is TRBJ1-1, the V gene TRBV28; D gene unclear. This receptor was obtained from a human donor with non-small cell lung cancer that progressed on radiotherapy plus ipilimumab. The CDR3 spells CASGLTIGSQNTEAFF. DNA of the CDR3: TGTGCCAGCGGACTAACCATCGGTAGCCAAAACACTGAAGCTTTCTTT.